The rows below give T cell receptor beta chains drawn from one sample of a study of cytomegalovirus exposure and HLA in healthy donors. Some clones are missing from TCRdb's copy, which holds only in-frame ones; the method was immunoSEQ multiplex PCR. The data show some 130,000 clones, 70% to 75% seen once. Sequenced: PBMCs. These receptors came from a young man in good health and CMV-seronegative. Each CDR3 is given with its conserved first and last residue. The D gene is left open where the match is weak. Only some rows state a clone size, as once, few, many or a class for expanded clones.

v_call	j_call	clone_size	d_call	cdr3_aa	cdr3_nt
TRBV7-9	TRBJ2-7	NA	NA	CASSHTGDEQYF	TGTGCCAGCAGCCATACCGGAGACGAGCAGTACTTC
TRBV27	TRBJ1-6	NA	NA	CASSFDRSSGAIGNSPLHF	TGTGCCAGCAGTTTCGATCGTTCATCAGGGGCTATAGGTAATTCACCCCTCCACTTT
TRBV7-2	TRBJ1-1	NA	TRBD1	CASSWGQGATEAFF	TGTGCCAGCAGCTGGGGACAGGGGGCCACTGAAGCTTTCTTT
TRBV7-8	TRBJ1-2	NA	TRBD1	CASSLGLARDRGNYGYTF	TGTGCCAGCAGCTTAGGACTCGCCCGGGACAGGGGAAATTATGGCTACACCTTC
TRBV6-5	TRBJ2-7	NA	NA	CASSYSVGQSSYEQYF	TGTGCCAGCAGTTACTCAGTCGGACAGAGCTCCTACGAGCAGTACTTC
TRBV5-1	TRBJ2-2	NA	NA	CASSPKITGELFF	TGCGCCAGCAGCCCTAAGATCACCGGGGAGCTGTTTTTT
TRBV7-3	TRBJ2-1	NA	TRBD2	CASSLTGASGENEQFF	TGTGCCAGCAGCTTAACCGGGGCTAGCGGGGAGAATGAGCAGTTCTTC
TRBV5-1	TRBJ1-1	NA	NA	CASSPGAGNTEAFF	TGCGCCAGCAGCCCGGGAGCAGGGAACACTGAAGCTTTCTTT
TRBV30	TRBJ2-5	NA	TRBD2	CAWSPSTLAGDETQYF	TGTGCCTGGAGTCCGTCAACGCTAGCGGGGGATGAGACCCAGTACTTC
TRBV27	TRBJ1-5	NA	NA	CASSRQDSTQPQHF	TGTGCCAGCAGTCGACAGGATAGTACTCAGCCCCAGCATTTT
TRBV25-1	TRBJ2-5	NA	NA	CASSPGGRETQYF	TGTGCCAGCAGCCCCGGAGGCAGGGAGACCCAGTACTTC
TRBV6-5	TRBJ1-1	NA	NA	CASRNGAANTEAFF	TGTGCCAGCAGAAATGGGGCGGCAAACACTGAAGCTTTCTTT
TRBV10-1	TRBJ2-3	NA	NA	CASSVAELSHTDTQYF	TGCGCCAGCAGTGTAGCGGAACTCTCGCACACAGATACGCAGTATTTT
TRBV28	TRBJ2-7	NA	NA	CASSLPDSSYEQYF	TGTGCCAGCAGTTTACCGGACTCGTCCTACGAGCAGTACTTC
TRBV7-2	TRBJ1-6	NA	NA	CASSSQVTANSPLHF	TGTGCCAGCAGCTCTCAGGTTACGGCCAATTCACCCCTCCACTTT
TRBV23-1	TRBJ2-7	NA	NA	CASSQEQGEQYF	TGCGCCAGCAGTCAAGAACAGGGAGAGCAGTACTTC
TRBV28	TRBJ1-4	NA	TRBD1	CASIDRGGSEKLFF	TGTGCCAGCATTGACAGGGGGGGAAGTGAAAAACTGTTTTTT
TRBV27	TRBJ2-1	NA	NA	CASTSSGPYNEQFF	TGTGCCAGCACCTCCTCGGGTCCATACAATGAGCAGTTCTTC
TRBV2	TRBJ2-2	NA	NA	CASRRVQDFTGELFF	TGTGCCAGCAGGAGGGTCCAAGATTTCACCGGGGAGCTGTTTTTT
TRBV6-4	TRBJ2-1	NA	NA	CASSETGDPYNEQFF	TGTGCCAGCAGTGAAACGGGGGATCCGTACAATGAGCAGTTCTTC
TRBV7-7	TRBJ2-5	few	NA	CASSLVGLRQTQYF	TGTGCTAGCAGCTTAGTCGGACTCAGGCAGACCCAGTACTTC
TRBV7-9	TRBJ2-7	once	NA	CASTGAGAGSYYEQYF	TGTGCCAGCACCGGAGCTGGGGCAGGGTCATATTACGAGCAGTACTTC
TRBV5-1	TRBJ1-6	NA	NA	CASQGGGSGSGNSPLHF	TGCGCCAGCCAGGGAGGCGGATCAGGGTCAGGGAATTCACCCCTCCACTTT
TRBV7-2	TRBJ1-6	NA	TRBD1	CASSPRGTGGDSPLHF	TGTGCCAGCAGCCCTAGGGGGACAGGGGGGGATTCACCCCTCCACTTT
TRBV27	TRBJ2-2	once	TRBD1	CASSSDRGTTGELFF	TGTGCCAGCAGTTCCGACAGGGGTACAACCGGGGAGCTGTTTTTT
TRBV9	TRBJ2-7	NA	NA	CASSRGPRYEQYF	TGTGCCAGCAGCCGGGGTCCACGCTACGAGCAGTACTTC
TRBV7-2	TRBJ2-7	few	NA	CASSLILSTYEQYF	TGTGCCAGCAGCCTCATCCTTAGCACCTACGAGCAGTACTTC
TRBV4-1	TRBJ2-3	NA	NA	CASSQKRDTYRSDTQYF	TGCGCCAGCAGCCAAAAACGGGACACATATCGCTCAGATACGCAGTATTTT
TRBV7-6	TRBJ2-5	NA	TRBD2	CASSLGLAGVPTQYF	TGTGCCAGCAGCTTAGGTCTAGCGGGGGTCCCGACCCAGTACTTC
TRBV2	TRBJ1-2	NA	TRBD1	CASSAPKTGTGGNYGYTF	TGTGCCAGCAGTGCGCCCAAAACCGGGACAGGGGGTAACTATGGCTACACCTTC
TRBV18	TRBJ1-1	NA	TRBD1	CASSPLERTGNTEAFF	TGTGCCAGCTCGCCCCTCGAAAGGACAGGGAACACTGAAGCTTTCTTT